This TCR beta chain came from a study of blood T cell repertoires in COVID-19. Study details: From T cells, B-cell-depleted T cells, or PBMCs came the material, which was cDNA or gDNA.

Here immunoSEQ multiplex PCR was the method, and the copy in TCRdb shows in-frame clones only, minus some. The sample shows some 140,000 clones, under 85% of them seen only once. Trimming took 6 bases from V and 5 from J; bases not matched to a gene: 2. This CDR3 comprises 13 residues. CDR1 SNHLY and CDR2 FYNNEI come from the germline V gene. Sequencing was performed on PBMCs or T cells enriched from blood (not recorded which). The TCR originated in a man aged 30 to 39 who had recovered from COVID-19. The J gene is TRBJ2-1, the V gene TRBV2; 9 bases agree with TRBD2. Here the CDR3 reads CASRTSGDNEQFF. DNA of the CDR3: TGTGCCAGCAGGACTAGCGGAGACAATGAGCAGTTCTTC. The whole variable domain, remainder taken from reference TRBV2 and TRBJ2-1, is EPEVTQTPSHQVTQMGQEVILRCVPISNHLYFYWYRQILGQKVEFLVSFYNNEISEKSEIFDDQFSVERPDGSNFTLKIRSTKLEDSAMYFCASRTSGDNEQFFGPGTRLTVL.